This entry lists 26 T cell receptor beta chains sequenced from one sample in a study of cytomegalovirus exposure and HLA in healthy donors. The PCR was carried out with 60 Vbeta primers and 13 Jbeta primers. Measured with immunoSEQ multiplex PCR; TCRdb has only the in-frame clones, and not every one. The sample carries some 150,000 clones, roughly 78% recorded once. The sequenced material came from PBMCs. These TCRs come from a man between 40 and 49 years old in good health and CMV-seronegative.

This clone was detected only once. This sequence joins TRBV19 and TRBJ2-7; TRBD2 matches at 7 bases. V dropped 2 bases and J dropped 6; count of bases not matched to a gene: 7. The length of the CDR3 is 14 residues. CDR1 is LNHDA, CDR2 SQIVND, per germline (reference sequence). DNA of the CDR3: TGTGCCAGTAGTATACTAGCGGCTGCCTCCGAGCAGTACTTC. Protein: CASSILAAASEQYF.

The chain has TRBV19 and TRBJ2-5; 11 bases fit TRBD2. Germline V gene data show CDR1 as LNHDA and CDR2 as SQIVND (reference sequence). The CDR3 contains 16 residues. The J segment lost 5 bases and the V segment lost 7 bases, leaving 12 bases of the junction unmatched. The CDR3 sequence: CASNANSGRAPETQYF. The CDR3 nucleotides read TGTGCCAGTAACGCGAATAGCGGGAGGGCCCCGGAGACCCAGTACTTC.

The chain has TRBV19 and TRBJ2-7; tentative D call: TRBD2 (6 bases). In germline, CDR1 is LNHDA, CDR2 SQIVND (reference sequence). The CDR3 is 16 amino acids. Trimming left V 1 base short and J 2 bases short, with 15 bases between. CDR3 sequence reads: CASSIGGTGPPYEQYF. Here the CDR3 DNA reads TGTGCCAGTAGTATAGGCGGGACGGGTCCCCCCTACGAGCAGTACTTC.

The rearrangement joins TRBV29-1 to TRBJ2-5, with TRBD2 matching over 7 bases. Trimming removed 3 bases from V and 2 bases from J; junction bases left unmatched: 3. This CDR3 is 13 amino acids long. Germline V CDR1 and CDR2: SQVTM, ANQGSEA. The CDR3 region is CSVEAGVQETQYF. In nucleotides, the CDR3 is TGCAGCGTTGAGGCGGGAGTACAAGAGACCCAGTACTTC.

The CDR3 sequence: CASSPQGLMEGPKNIQYF. CDR3 nucleotide sequence: TGTGCCAGCAGTCCTCAGGGCTTGATGGAGGGGCCCAAAAACATTCAGTACTTC. This rearrangement joins TRBV13 to TRBJ2-4; D might be TRBD2 (6 bases). The V and J ends lost 6 bases and 2 bases respectively, with 23 bases between them. The CDR3 loop spans 18 amino acids. The germline V gene has CDR1 PRHDT and CDR2 FYEKMQ (reference sequence). Supplemented by reference TRBV13 and TRBJ2-4, the full variable domain reads AAGVIQSPRHLIKEKRETATLKCYPIPRHDTVYWYQQGPGQDPQFLISFYEKMQSDKGSIPDRFSAQQFSDYHSELNMSSLELGDSALYFCASSPQGLMEGPKNIQYFGAGTRLSVL.

V and J are TRBV4-1 and TRBJ2-7; 7 nucleotides agree with TRBD1. The germline V gene encodes CDR1 MGHRA and CDR2 YSYEKL. Trimming took 2 bases from V and 3 from J; bases not matched to a gene: 4. CDR3 length: 14 residues. The DNA of the CDR3 is TGCGCCAGCAGCCAACTTCGGGACAGCTACGAGCAGTACTTC. Translation gives CASSQLRDSYEQYF.

V and J are TRBV27 and TRBJ2-7, with D maybe TRBD1 (6 bases). CDR1 and CDR2 (germline): MNHEY, SMNVEV (reference sequence). The CDR3 is 15 amino acids. Trimming removed 0 bases from V and 2 bases from J, with 11 bases in between. For the CDR3, the DNA is TGTGCCAGCAGTTTATCACAGGGTCGAGCCTACGAGCAGTACTTC. It is translated as CASSLSQGRAYEQYF.

The chain links TRBV7-9 to TRBJ2-3, with 8 bases lining up with TRBD2. CDR3 length equals 18 residues. V lost 5 bases, J lost 4 bases, and 17 bases stayed unmatched. Germline CDR1 SEHNR, CDR2 FQNEAQ (reference sequence). The DNA of the CDR3 is TGTGCCAGCAGCCCAAACCGTGGGGCGGGAGGCCCGGCAGATACGCAGTATTTT. This codes for CASSPNRGAGGPADTQYF. Using reference TRBV7-9 and TRBJ2-3 for the parts outside the CDR3, the full variable domain is DTGVSQNPRHKITKRGQNVTFRCDPISEHNRLYWYRQTLGQGPEFLTYFQNEAQLEKSRLLSDRFSAERPKGSFSTLEIQRTEQGDSAMYLCASSPNRGAGGPADTQYFGPGTRLTVL.

This clone occurred once. The chain couples TRBV6-5 to TRBJ1-3; a weak D match, TRBD1 (6 bases). The CDR3 extends over 14 amino acids. CDR1 is MNHEY and CDR2 is SVGAGI in the germline V gene. The V and J ends lost 4 bases and 0 bases respectively, with 7 bases between them. CDR3 sequence: CASSSDSSGNTIYF. In DNA form, the CDR3 reads TGTGCCAGCAGTTCGGACAGCTCTGGAAACACCATATATTTT.

This chain joins TRBV9 and TRBJ2-3; D is perhaps TRBD1 (5 bases). V gave up 0 bases and J gave up 2 bases, with 13 bases separating them. The CDR3 totals 16 residues. In germline, CDR1 is SGDLS, CDR2 YYNGEE. The DNA of the CDR3 is TGTGCCAGCAGCGTAGGGGGCGGTGTGGACACAGATACGCAGTATTTT. Translated, it gives CASSVGGGVDTDTQYF.

The chain couples TRBV28 to TRBJ1-6, with 9 nucleotides matching TRBD1. Germline lookup yields CDR1 MDHEN and CDR2 SYDVKM. V gave up 2 bases and J gave up 5 bases; unmatched junction bases: 4. The CDR3 has 16 residues. The CDR3 reads CASSLGTGTNNSPLHF. The CDR3, as DNA: TGTGCCAGCAGTTTAGGGACAGGGACAAATAATTCACCCCTCCACTTT.

The chain links TRBV5-1 to TRBJ2-5, with 7 nucleotides matching TRBD2. V lost 4 bases and J lost 1; bases outside the gene matches: 4. CDR1 is SGHRS and CDR2 is YFSETQ in the germline V gene. CDR3 length: 14 amino acids. The CDR3 here is CASSGGGFQETQYF. In DNA, the CDR3 is TGCGCCAGCAGCGGGGGGGGATTCCAAGAGACCCAGTACTTC.

This chain links TRBV27 with TRBJ1-5; TRBD1 matches 9 bases. This CDR3 contains 14 residues. V lost 6 bases to trimming and J lost 7 bases; unmatched junction nucleotides: 7. The germline V gene encodes CDR1 MNHEY and CDR2 SMNVEV (reference sequence). CDR3 loop: CASSRDRDGQPQHF. As DNA, the CDR3 is TGTGCCAGCAGCCGGGACAGGGACGGCCAGCCCCAGCATTTT.

The V gene is TRBV18, the J gene TRBJ1-2, with 7 bases matching TRBD1. The CDR3 contains 15 residues. Germline lookup yields CDR1 KGHSH and CDR2 LQKENI. Trimming at V came to 4 bases and at J to 0 bases, leaving 5 bases not matched to a gene. CDR3 region: CASSQDRSSNYGYTF. The CDR3 DNA reads TGTGCCAGCTCACAGGACAGGTCCTCTAACTATGGCTACACCTTC.

The chain joins TRBV5-1 to TRBJ1-1; 7 nucleotides agree with TRBD1. This CDR3 is built from 15 residues. V lost 0 bases and J lost 1; bases outside the gene matches: 3. The germline CDR1 and CDR2 sequences are SGHRS and YFSETQ. CDR3 region: CASSLEAGGNTEAFF. DNA of the CDR3: TGCGCCAGCAGCTTGGAGGCAGGGGGGAACACTGAAGCTTTCTTT. The full variable domain, its missing parts supplied by reference TRBV5-1 and TRBJ1-1, is KAGVTQTPRYLIKTRGQQVTLSCSPISGHRSVSWYQQTPGQGLQFLFEYFSETQRNKGNFPGRFSGRQFSNSRSEMNVSTLELGDSALYLCASSLEAGGNTEAFFGQGTRLTVV.

In this sample, this clone turned up once. In nucleotides, the CDR3 is TGTGCCAGCAGACTTTTCCACGAGCAGTACTTC. It yields the protein CASRLFHEQYF. V and J are TRBV28 and TRBJ2-7; D gene ambiguous. Germline V gene sequence: CDR1 MDHEN, CDR2 SYDVKM. This CDR3 is 11 amino acids long. V dropped 6 bases and J dropped 5 bases, with 8 bases sitting between them.

This rearrangement joins TRBV6-5 to TRBJ2-5; TRBD1 matches 9 bases. TRBJ2-7 explains the end of the DNA better; the J call may be wrong. The CDR3 runs 16 residues. Germline V lookup: CDR1 MNHEY, CDR2 SVGAGI. CDR3 DNA sequence: TGTGCCAGCAGTTACTTACCGGGACAGGGATCACCCGAGCAGTACTTC. Its protein product is CASSYLPGQGSPEQYF.

The J gene is TRBJ1-1, the V gene TRBV7-8; D not resolved. The CDR3 runs to 13 residues. CDR1 is SGHVS, CDR2 FQNEAQ, per germline. V was trimmed by 3 bases and J by 1 base, leaving 6 bases between them. The DNA of the CDR3 is TGTGCCAGCAGCTTCGGGGAGAACACTGAAGCTTTCTTT. It yields the protein CASSFGENTEAFF. Full variable domain (missing parts from reference TRBV7-8 and TRBJ1-1): GAGVSQSPRYKVAKRGQDVALRCDPISGHVSLFWYQQALGQGPEFLTYFQNEAQLDKSGLPSDRFFAERPEGSVSTLKIQRTQQEDSAVYLCASSFGENTEAFFGQGTRLTVV.

The chain links TRBV7-2 to TRBJ1-1, with a tentative D call TRBD1 (5 bases). CDR1 is SGHTA and CDR2 is FQGNSA in the germline V gene. The CDR3 is made up of 13 amino acids. Trimming stripped 4 bases from V and 4 bases from J, with 10 bases between. The CDR3 is CASSSRGGTEAFF. In DNA, the CDR3 is TGTGCCAGCAGCTCCCGGGGGGGCACTGAAGCTTTCTTT. The variable domain in full, completed from reference TRBV7-2 and TRBJ1-1, reads GAGVSQSPSNKVTEKGKDVELRCDPISGHTALYWYRQSLGQGLEFLIYFQGNSAPDKSGLPSDRFSAERTGGSVSTLTIQRTQQEDSAVYLCASSSRGGTEAFFGQGTRLTVV.

V and J are TRBV7-9 and TRBJ2-1, with 16 bases matching TRBD2. Germline-derived CDR1 and CDR2 are SEHNR and FQNEAQ (reference sequence). The CDR3 sequence is 15 residues long. Unmatched junction bases numbered 4, after V lost 5 bases and J lost 9 bases. The CDR3: CASSRGTSGRGEQFF. The DNA for the CDR3 is TGTGCCAGCAGCCGCGGGACTAGCGGGAGGGGTGAGCAGTTCTTC.

This clone has just a few counts. The gene calls are TRBV10-3 and TRBJ2-3; 8 nucleotides line up with TRBD1. CDR1 ENHRY and CDR2 SYGVKD come from the germline V gene. Unmatched junction bases numbered 17, after V lost 3 bases and J lost 6 bases. The length of the CDR3 is 18 residues. The CDR3 nucleotides read TGTGCCATCAGTGATATACAAACACAGGGGGTCGGTAGGGATACGCAGTATTTT. Encoded protein: CAISDIQTQGVGRDTQYF.

The V gene is TRBV1, the J gene TRBJ2-2; the table's D call of TRBD1 was not tested on the DNA. TRBV1 is designated a pseudogene. The CDR3 is 20 amino acids. CDR3 in DNA: TGCACCAGCAGCCAAGCCATTAGACAGGGTTCGGGCGAGAACACCGGGGAGCTGTTTTTT. Protein: CTSSQAIRQGSGENTGELFF.

The chain links TRBV9 to TRBJ2-5, with 7 bases identical to TRBD2. Looked up from germline, CDR1 is SGDLS and CDR2 is YYNGEE. J gave up 5 bases and V 0 bases, and 13 bases lay outside the gene matches. The CDR3 runs 17 residues. The CDR3 DNA reads TGTGCCAGCAGCGTAGCTGAAGGACTAGTAAATGCTGAGACCCAGTACTTC. The encoded protein is CASSVAEGLVNAETQYF.

The chain joins TRBV21-1 to TRBJ2-3; the D segment call TRBD1 is taken from the table without a DNA check. TRBV21-1 is a pseudogene. This CDR3 has 16 residues. In DNA, the CDR3 is TGTGCCAGCAGCAACCGTAAACAGGGGCGGACAGATACGCAGTATTTT. As protein: CASSNRKQGRTDTQYF.

The chain employs TRBV5-6 and TRBJ2-1, with 7 bases that match TRBD1. Germline lookup yields CDR1 SGHDT and CDR2 YYEEEE. V trimming: 4 bases; J trimming: 5 bases; junction bases outside the gene matches: 12. The CDR3 has 16 residues. CDR3 residues: CASSKARKGADNEQFF. The CDR3 nucleotides read TGTGCCAGCAGCAAGGCACGTAAGGGGGCAGACAATGAGCAGTTCTTC.

The rearrangement uses TRBV29-1 and TRBJ2-5, with TRBD2 matching 12 bases. The better agreement between TRBJ2-7 and the DNA end casts doubt on the J call. The CDR3 sequence is 15 residues long. Per germline, CDR1 SQVTM and CDR2 ANQGSEA. The CDR3 here is CSVGRGLAGTYEQYF. The CDR3 DNA sequence: TGCAGCGTGGGGAGGGGACTAGCGGGTACCTACGAGCAGTACTTC.